Listed below are T cell receptor beta chains from one sample, sequenced in a study of cytomegalovirus exposure and HLA in healthy donors. Repertoires were generated with immunoSEQ multiplex PCR, while TCRdb's copy carries only in-frame clones and drops some. The repertoire holds around 180,000 clones, with 80% as singletons. What was sequenced was PBMCs. The receptors originated from a man aged 25-45 years in good health and CMV-seropositive. CDR3s include the opening cysteine and the closing phenylalanine or tryptophan. A D gene is named only where the DNA matches it firmly. Expanded clones get a size class; other rows say once, few or many, or leave the size out.

abundance: few
j_gene: TRBJ1-1
v_gene: TRBV6-6
d_gene: .
CDR3aa: CASSYSVGGAEAFF
CDR3nt: TGTGCCAGCAGTTACTCGGTGGGGGGGGCTGAAGCTTTCTTT

abundance: few
j_gene: TRBJ2-3
v_gene: TRBV6-4
d_gene: TRBD2
CDR3aa: CASKASGGPSPDTQYF
CDR3nt: TGTGCCAGCAAAGCTAGCGGGGGTCCCTCCCCAGATACGCAGTATTTT

abundance: few
j_gene: TRBJ1-5
v_gene: TRBV27
d_gene: .
CDR3aa: CASSLSSGSNQPQHF
CDR3nt: TGTGCCAGCAGTTTATCTTCAGGGTCTAATCAGCCCCAGCATTTT

abundance: .
j_gene: TRBJ2-2
v_gene: TRBV11-2
d_gene: .
CDR3aa: CASSPSRGITGELFF
CDR3nt: TGTGCCAGCAGCCCCAGTAGGGGGATCACCGGGGAGCTGTTTTTT

abundance: .
j_gene: TRBJ1-1
v_gene: TRBV6-5
d_gene: TRBD1
CDR3aa: CASSYRTGWGNTEAFF
CDR3nt: TGTGCCAGCAGTTACCGGACAGGGTGGGGGAACACTGAAGCTTTCTTT

abundance: .
j_gene: TRBJ1-4
v_gene: TRBV7-2
d_gene: .
CDR3aa: CASSLTTGLNEKLFF
CDR3nt: TGTGCCAGCAGCCTGACGACAGGCCTTAATGAAAAACTGTTTTTT

abundance: once
j_gene: TRBJ1-2
v_gene: TRBV27
d_gene: TRBD1
CDR3aa: CASGTGEGYGYTF
CDR3nt: TGTGCCAGTGGGACAGGGGAAGGGTATGGCTACACCTTC

abundance: .
j_gene: TRBJ2-1
v_gene: TRBV4-1
d_gene: TRBD2
CDR3aa: CASSQALADYNEQFF
CDR3nt: TGCGCCAGCAGCCAAGCCCTAGCGGACTACAATGAGCAGTTCTTC

abundance: .
j_gene: TRBJ2-1
v_gene: TRBV11-3
d_gene: TRBD1
CDR3aa: CASSFEGARDNEQFF
CDR3nt: TGTGCCAGCAGCTTTGAGGGGGCGCGGGACAATGAGCAGTTCTTC

abundance: .
j_gene: TRBJ1-1
v_gene: TRBV9
d_gene: .
CDR3aa: CASSVEIGENTEAFF
CDR3nt: TGTGCCAGCAGCGTAGAGATAGGGGAGAACACTGAAGCTTTCTTT

abundance: .
j_gene: TRBJ2-7
v_gene: TRBV7-2
d_gene: .
CDR3aa: CASSFPTGRYEQYF
CDR3nt: TGTGCCAGCAGCTTCCCGACAGGTCGCTACGAGCAGTACTTC

abundance: .
j_gene: TRBJ1-2
v_gene: TRBV27
d_gene: TRBD1
CDR3aa: CASSFGQGGYGYTF
CDR3nt: TGTGCCAGCAGTTTTGGACAGGGAGGTTATGGCTACACCTTC

abundance: .
j_gene: TRBJ1-4
v_gene: TRBV10-2
d_gene: TRBD1
CDR3aa: CASSESGTGTNEKLFF
CDR3nt: TGCGCCAGCAGTGAGTCAGGGACAGGGACTAATGAAAAACTGTTTTTT

abundance: few
j_gene: TRBJ2-5
v_gene: TRBV5-8
d_gene: TRBD2
CDR3aa: CASSSGTSGRETQYF
CDR3nt: TGTGCCAGCAGCTCCGGGACTAGCGGGAGGGAGACCCAGTACTTC

abundance: .
j_gene: TRBJ1-1
v_gene: TRBV18
d_gene: TRBD1
CDR3aa: CVGQGDTEAFF
CDR3nt: TGTGTGGGGCAGGGGGACACTGAAGCTTTCTTT

abundance: .
j_gene: TRBJ2-7
v_gene: TRBV2
d_gene: .
CDR3aa: CAGIRDTYEQYF
CDR3nt: TGTGCCGGAATCCGGGACACCTACGAGCAGTACTTC

abundance: .
j_gene: TRBJ2-7
v_gene: TRBV2
d_gene: .
CDR3aa: CASLPGHYSYEQYF
CDR3nt: TGTGCCAGTCTCCCGGGACACTACTCCTACGAGCAGTACTTC

abundance: .
j_gene: TRBJ1-6
v_gene: TRBV5-4
d_gene: TRBD1
CDR3aa: CASSQVLPGGDSPLHF
CDR3nt: TGTGCCAGCAGCCAAGTTCTCCCAGGGGGCGATTCACCCCTCCACTTT

abundance: .
j_gene: TRBJ2-6
v_gene: TRBV29-1
d_gene: .
CDR3aa: CSVEDNRAGGANVLTF
CDR3nt: TGCAGCGTTGAAGATAACAGGGCCGGCGGGGCCAACGTCCTGACTTTC

abundance: .
j_gene: TRBJ2-5
v_gene: TRBV7-8
d_gene: .
CDR3aa: CASSLAGSSVGYF
CDR3nt: TGTGCCAGCAGCTTAGCAGGCAGCAGCGTAGGGTACTTC

abundance: once
j_gene: TRBJ2-2
v_gene: TRBV7-9
d_gene: .
CDR3aa: CASSSGRDTGELFF
CDR3nt: TGTGCCAGCAGCTCAGGGCGTGACACCGGGGAGCTGTTTTTT

abundance: few
j_gene: TRBJ2-2
v_gene: TRBV9
d_gene: .
CDR3aa: CASSVEPFGGPNTGELFF
CDR3nt: TGTGCCAGCAGCGTAGAGCCTTTCGGAGGCCCGAACACCGGGGAGCTGTTTTTT

abundance: .
j_gene: TRBJ1-2
v_gene: TRBV7-2
d_gene: .
CDR3aa: CATWTLGYTF
CDR3nt: TGTGCCACCTGGACTTTAGGCTACACCTTC

abundance: .
j_gene: TRBJ1-1
v_gene: TRBV6-5
d_gene: .
CDR3aa: CASSSRPTTEAFF
CDR3nt: TGTGCCAGCAGTTCACGACCGACAACTGAAGCTTTCTTT

abundance: .
j_gene: TRBJ2-7
v_gene: TRBV5-1
d_gene: .
CDR3aa: CASSLELTGEQYF
CDR3nt: TGCGCCAGCAGCTTGGAATTAACCGGCGAGCAGTACTTC

abundance: .
j_gene: TRBJ2-2
v_gene: TRBV4-1
d_gene: .
CDR3aa: CASSRRVRGETNTGELFF
CDR3nt: TGCGCCAGCAGCCGGCGCGTCAGGGGGGAGACGAACACCGGGGAGCTGTTTTTT

abundance: .
j_gene: TRBJ2-5
v_gene: TRBV10-3
d_gene: TRBD2
CDR3aa: CAISDRTSGQYQETQYF
CDR3nt: TGTGCCATCAGTGATAGGACTAGCGGACAGTACCAAGAGACCCAGTACTTC

abundance: .
j_gene: TRBJ2-7
v_gene: TRBV27
d_gene: .
CDR3aa: CASSLLGHEQYF
CDR3nt: TGTGCCAGCAGTTTACTGGGGCACGAGCAGTACTTC

abundance: .
j_gene: TRBJ2-1
v_gene: TRBV4-1
d_gene: TRBD1
CDR3aa: CASSKYRDSDLNEQFF
CDR3nt: TGCGCCAGCAGTAAGTACCGGGACAGCGACCTCAATGAGCAGTTCTTC

abundance: once
j_gene: TRBJ1-2
v_gene: TRBV2
d_gene: TRBD1
CDR3aa: CASETGSGGYTF
CDR3nt: TGTGCCAGTGAGACAGGGAGCGGGGGCTACACCTTC

abundance: .
j_gene: TRBJ2-5
v_gene: TRBV7-9
d_gene: TRBD2
CDR3aa: CASSPGLAGDLETQYF
CDR3nt: TGTGCCAGCAGCCCGGGACTAGCGGGGGATTTGGAGACCCAGTACTTC

abundance: .
j_gene: TRBJ2-3
v_gene: TRBV5-1
d_gene: TRBD1
CDR3aa: CASSFRDRWGPDTQYF
CDR3nt: TGCGCCAGCAGCTTCCGGGACAGGTGGGGCCCAGATACGCAGTATTTT

abundance: .
j_gene: TRBJ2-2
v_gene: TRBV13
d_gene: .
CDR3aa: CASSLGFQNTGELFF
CDR3nt: TGTGCCAGCAGCTTAGGGTTCCAGAACACCGGGGAGCTGTTTTTT

abundance: once
j_gene: TRBJ1-4
v_gene: TRBV5-6
d_gene: .
CDR3aa: CASSRTVNEKLFF
CDR3nt: TGTGCCAGCAGCAGGACAGTCAATGAAAAACTGTTTTTT

abundance: once
j_gene: TRBJ2-2
v_gene: TRBV27
d_gene: TRBD1
CDR3aa: CASSPHGTGGTGELFF
CDR3nt: TGTGCCAGCAGTCCCCACGGGACAGGGGGAACCGGGGAGCTGTTTTTT

abundance: .
j_gene: TRBJ2-5
v_gene: TRBV11-3
d_gene: TRBD1
CDR3aa: CASSPGTGVETQYF
CDR3nt: TGTGCCAGCAGCCCCGGGACAGGGGTAGAGACCCAGTACTTC

abundance: .
j_gene: TRBJ2-7
v_gene: TRBV5-1
d_gene: TRBD2
CDR3aa: CASSLDVTSGRLNYEQYF
CDR3nt: TGCGCCAGCAGCTTGGATGTGACTAGCGGGAGGTTGAACTACGAGCAGTACTTC

abundance: .
j_gene: TRBJ1-3
v_gene: TRBV6-1
d_gene: .
CDR3aa: CASSQGSGNTIYF
CDR3nt: TGTGCCAGCAGTCAGGGCTCTGGAAACACCATATATTTT

abundance: .
j_gene: TRBJ2-7
v_gene: TRBV28
d_gene: TRBD2
CDR3aa: CASTPMSVGGLVRGYEQYF
CDR3nt: TGTGCCAGCACCCCCATGAGCGTTGGGGGACTAGTGAGGGGGTACGAGCAGTACTTC

abundance: .
j_gene: TRBJ2-7
v_gene: TRBV5-4
d_gene: TRBD2
CDR3aa: CASSISGGNHYEQYF
CDR3nt: TGTGCCAGCAGCATTAGCGGGGGGAATCACTACGAGCAGTACTTC

abundance: .
j_gene: TRBJ2-1
v_gene: TRBV28
d_gene: TRBD2
CDR3aa: CASRTSGRRNEQFF
CDR3nt: TGTGCCAGCAGGACTAGCGGGAGACGCAATGAGCAGTTCTTC

abundance: .
j_gene: TRBJ2-7
v_gene: TRBV7-9
d_gene: TRBD2
CDR3aa: CASSVSGVSSYEQYF
CDR3nt: TGTGCCAGCAGCGTTAGCGGGGTTAGCTCCTACGAGCAGTACTTC

abundance: .
j_gene: TRBJ2-7
v_gene: TRBV10-3
d_gene: TRBD2
CDR3aa: CAISAGGLLKTYEQYF
CDR3nt: TGTGCCATCAGTGCGGGAGGACTACTCAAAACCTACGAGCAGTACTTC

abundance: .
j_gene: TRBJ2-1
v_gene: TRBV4-2
d_gene: .
CDR3aa: CASSQDGPAEPRNEQFF
CDR3nt: TGTGCCAGCAGCCAAGATGGGCCAGCGGAGCCCCGCAATGAGCAGTTCTTC